This T cell receptor beta chain was obtained from a study of metastatic and nonmetastatic thyroid tumors. Overall study: The study looked at repertoires side by side in blood and in tumor or nodule tissue from malignant and benign thyroid patients. Study results and caveats: Significantly higher TCR beta diversity was reportedly seen in malignant thyroid tumors than benign nodules, in blood and tumor.

No patient received treatment before thyroid surgery. Original methodology: A papillary thyroid cancer distant-metastasis classifier was built from CDR3 differences across clinicopathological groups. TCRdb re-called the PCR reads via MiXCR. Here the V and J calls rest on TCRdb's processing, not on the authors' analysis. Of some 31,000 clones listed, approximately 15% are singletons. In germline, CDR1 is DFQATT, CDR2 SNEGSKA (reference sequence). V shed 0 bases and J shed 5 bases, with 11 bases lying between them. The CDR3 consists of 15 residues. Many counts were recorded for this clone. Its antigen is undetermined.

V gene TRBV20-1 combines with J gene TRBJ1-6; D not certain. Sequenced: blood. The TCR sequence derives from a female donor with papillary thyroid cancer or a benign thyroid nodule (not recorded which). Some clones in this sample may be carry-over from other donors' samples. The CDR3 sequence: CSARDLKGHNSPLHF. CDR3 DNA sequence: TGCAGTGCTAGAGATCTTAAGGGTCATAATTCACCCCTCCACTTT.